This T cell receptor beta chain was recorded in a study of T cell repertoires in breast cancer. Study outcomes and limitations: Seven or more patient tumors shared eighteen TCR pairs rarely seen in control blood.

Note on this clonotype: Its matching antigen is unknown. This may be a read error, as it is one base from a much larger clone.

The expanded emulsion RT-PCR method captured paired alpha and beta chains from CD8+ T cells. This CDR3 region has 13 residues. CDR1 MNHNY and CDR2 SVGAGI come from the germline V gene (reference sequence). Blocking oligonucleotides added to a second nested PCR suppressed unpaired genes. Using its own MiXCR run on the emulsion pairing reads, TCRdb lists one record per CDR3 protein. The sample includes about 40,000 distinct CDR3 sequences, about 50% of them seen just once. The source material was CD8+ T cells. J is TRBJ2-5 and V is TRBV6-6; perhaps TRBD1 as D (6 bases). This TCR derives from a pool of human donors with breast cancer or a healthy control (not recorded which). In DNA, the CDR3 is TGTGCCAGCAGTCTTCCAGGGGTCGAGACCCAGTGCTTC. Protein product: CASSLPGVETQCF.